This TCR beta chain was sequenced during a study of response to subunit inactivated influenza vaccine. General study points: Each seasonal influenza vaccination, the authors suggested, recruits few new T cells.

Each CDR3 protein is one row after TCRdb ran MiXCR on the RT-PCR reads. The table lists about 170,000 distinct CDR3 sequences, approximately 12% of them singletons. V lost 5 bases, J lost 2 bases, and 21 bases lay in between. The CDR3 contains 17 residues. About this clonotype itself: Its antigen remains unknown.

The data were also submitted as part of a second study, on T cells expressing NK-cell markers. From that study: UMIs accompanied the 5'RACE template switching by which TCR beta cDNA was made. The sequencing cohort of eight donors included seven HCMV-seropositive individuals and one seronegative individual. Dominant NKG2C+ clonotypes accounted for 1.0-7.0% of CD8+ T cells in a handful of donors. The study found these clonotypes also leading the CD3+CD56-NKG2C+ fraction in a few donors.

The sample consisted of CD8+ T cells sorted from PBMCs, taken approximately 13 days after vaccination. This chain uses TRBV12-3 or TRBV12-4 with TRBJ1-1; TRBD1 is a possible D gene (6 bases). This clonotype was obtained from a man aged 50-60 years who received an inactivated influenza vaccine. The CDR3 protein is CASSNSRGGLANTEAFF. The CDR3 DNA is TGTGCCAGCAGTAATTCCAGGGGCGGTTTGGCCAACACTGAAGCTTTCTTT.